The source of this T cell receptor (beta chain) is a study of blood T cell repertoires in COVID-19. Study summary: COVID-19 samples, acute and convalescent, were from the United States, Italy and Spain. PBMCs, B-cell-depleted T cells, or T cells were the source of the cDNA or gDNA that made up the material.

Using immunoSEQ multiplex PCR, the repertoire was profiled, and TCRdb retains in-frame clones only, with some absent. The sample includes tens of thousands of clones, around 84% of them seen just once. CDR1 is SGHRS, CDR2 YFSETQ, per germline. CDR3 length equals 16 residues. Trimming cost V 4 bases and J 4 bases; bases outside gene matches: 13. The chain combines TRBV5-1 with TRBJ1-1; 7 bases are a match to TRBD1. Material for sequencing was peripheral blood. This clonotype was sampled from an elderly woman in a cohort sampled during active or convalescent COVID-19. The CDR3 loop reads CASSPDPLTGSTEAFF. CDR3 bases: TGCGCCAGCAGCCCCGACCCGCTGACAGGGAGCACTGAAGCTTTCTTT.